The entry that follows covers one TCR beta chain sequence. Its ends do not fully match the called genes, so a read error is possible. This sample stems from a study of CD8 T cells in Susac syndrome. With random hexamers, reverse transcription was performed on about 0.5 to 1 ug of RNA. With immunoSEQ multiplex PCR, TCR beta CDR3 was amplified across 54 Vbeta and 13 Jbeta. MiXCR was run by TCRdb on the immunoSEQ multiplex PCR reads, yielding one entry per CDR3 protein. The sample includes 150,000 to 200,000 distinct CDR3 sequences, approximately 94% of them seen just once. From blood CD8+ and CD4+ T cells, the TCR beta chain was sequenced. This TCR was sampled from a human donor with multiple sclerosis. The sequencing input was CD4+ T cells from PBMCs.

The CDR3 DNA is TGTGCCAGCAGTGCGGGGGGCCCCCTCCAACGCTTC. This translates into CASSAGGPLQRF. The V and J genes are TRBV6-1 and TRBJ2-1, with a possible D match to TRBD2 (7 bases). This CDR3 comprises 12 residues. CDR1 and CDR2 (germline): MNHNS, SASEGT.